One sample yielded the 20 T cell receptor beta chains listed below, sequenced in a study of blood T cell repertoires in COVID-19. Repertoires were generated with immunoSEQ multiplex PCR, while TCRdb's copy carries only in-frame clones and drops some. In the table there are a few hundred thousand clones, about 87% of which are singletons. The sequenced material came from peripheral blood. These receptors were collected from a woman in her twenties or thirties with COVID-19, enrolled during active disease.

The CDR3 is CASSQPYRGPPYNSPLHF. The CDR3 nucleotides read TGTGCCAGCAGCCAACCGTACAGGGGACCGCCCTATAATTCACCCCTCCACTTT. This chain uses TRBV3-1 (or the pseudogene TRBV3-2) with TRBJ1-6; 7 bases are shared with TRBD1. There are 18 residues in the CDR3. The germline V gene encodes CDR1 LGHDT and CDR2 YNNKEL (reference sequence). V dropped 2 bases and J dropped 2; count of bases not matched to a gene: 9.

This chain links TRBV13 with TRBJ2-5, with D possibly matching TRBD1 (7 bases). Germline V CDR1 and CDR2: PRHDT, FYEKMQ (reference sequence). Trimming pared 3 bases from V and 3 bases from J, leaving 17 bases between. This CDR3 has 16 amino acids. The CDR3 region is CASSFSKSGGKETQYF. DNA for the CDR3: TGTGCCAGCAGCTTCTCTAAGTCAGGGGGGAAAGAGACCCAGTACTTC.

Points on this clone: The junction differs from germline at one of its ends, possibly a read error. The CDR3 reads CASNRDNSANTIYF. CDR3 nucleotide sequence: TGTGCCTCGAACAGGGACAACTCTGCAAACACCATATATTTT. The chain links TRBV10-3 to TRBJ1-3; TRBD1 might be the D (6 bases). Germline CDR1 and CDR2: ENHRY and SYGVKD. The CDR3 is 14 amino acids.

V gene TRBV19 combines with J gene TRBJ2-7; TRBD1 agrees at 9 bases. The CDR3 has 13 amino acids. Germline CDR1 LNHDA, CDR2 SQIVND (reference sequence). The V gene end was trimmed by 5 bases and the J gene end by 3 bases; junction bases not matched to a gene: 2. CDR3 residues: CASSLGQGYEQYV. Here the CDR3 DNA reads TGTGCCAGTAGTCTGGGACAGGGCTACGAGCAGTACGTC.

As DNA, the CDR3 is TGTGCCAGCAGTGAATACGGGGGGCGCGGGGTCCACACCGGGGAGCTGTTTTTT. This gives the protein CASSEYGGRGVHTGELFF. J is TRBJ2-2 and V is TRBV25-1, with D maybe TRBD2 (7 bases). Germline CDR1 MGHDK, CDR2 SYGVNS. The CDR3 consists of 18 residues. The ends were cut back, 0 bases at V and 3 bases at J, with 17 bases in the middle.

V usage is TRBV3-1 (or the pseudogene TRBV3-2) and J usage is TRBJ2-3, with 10 bases that match TRBD2. The CDR3 has 14 amino acids. The junction had 8 bases not matched to a gene; V was cut back by 8 bases and J by 6 bases. Germline CDR1 reads LGHDT; CDR2 reads YNNKEL (reference sequence). In DNA, the CDR3 is TGTGCCAGCTCGAGTAGCGGGGGGCGGGATACGCAGTATTTT. It is translated as CASSSSGGRDTQYF.

The rearrangement links TRBV5-4 to TRBJ1-6; tentatively, D is TRBD1 (5 bases). Germline lookup yields CDR1 SGHNT and CDR2 YYREEE (reference sequence). Trimming shortened V by 4 bases and J by 4 bases, and 15 bases separated the two germline ends. The length of the CDR3 is 16 residues. CDR3 residues: CASSAGGLRYNSPLHF. The DNA for the CDR3 is TGTGCCAGCAGCGCTGGGGGACTCCGTTATAATTCACCCCTCCACTTT.

This clone has a single count. This chain joins TRBV10-1 and TRBJ1-5; 10 bases match TRBD1. Germline CDR1 reads WNHNN; CDR2 reads SYGVQD (reference sequence). This CDR3 is 17 amino acids long. The junction had 13 bases not matched to a gene; V was cut back by 6 bases and J by 5 bases. This CDR3 is CASRDRGSPPVYQPQHF. In nucleotides, the CDR3 is TGCGCCAGCAGGGACAGGGGGAGCCCCCCCGTATATCAGCCCCAGCATTTT.

CDR3 in DNA: TGTGCCAGTTCCCTCCAGCGGAGGGCCAGGAATGAGCAGTTCTTC. Translated, it gives CASSLQRRARNEQFF. This chain links TRBV19 with TRBJ2-1, with D possibly being TRBD2 (6 bases). Germline V CDR1 and CDR2: LNHDA, SQIVND (reference sequence). This CDR3 comprises 15 residues. V shed 8 bases and J shed 7 bases, with 21 bases lying between them.

CDR3 region: CAWSFGLARGTDTQYF. The DNA for the CDR3 is TGTGCCTGGAGTTTCGGATTGGCCAGGGGCACAGATACGCAGTATTTT. This sequence joins TRBV30 and TRBJ2-3, with D possibly matching TRBD1 (5 bases). Trimming pared 2 bases from V and 1 base from J, leaving 16 bases between. Germline V CDR1 and CDR2: GTSNPN, SVGIG (reference sequence). CDR3 length equals 16 residues.

This clone was picked up one time. This chain joins TRBV19 and TRBJ1-6; D is possibly TRBD1 (5 bases). V shed 8 bases and J shed 7 bases, with 18 bases lying between them. The CDR3 is made up of 15 amino acids. Germline V gene data show CDR1 as LNHDA and CDR2 as SQIVND (reference sequence). CDR3 DNA: TGTGCCAGTGGCCAGACGGGGGGTTCCAATTCACCCCTCCACTTT. Protein product: CASGQTGGSNSPLHF.

This chain connects TRBV29-1 to TRBJ2-3; D is perhaps TRBD2 (6 bases). The CDR3 is made up of 13 amino acids. Germline CDR1 reads SQVTM; CDR2 reads ANQGSEA. The germline V and J ends were trimmed by 4 bases and 2 bases, with 10 bases remaining between them. The CDR3 sequence: CSVGGLDTDTQYF. The CDR3 bases are TGCAGCGTTGGGGGACTGGACACAGATACGCAGTATTTT.

The V call is TRBV7-9, the J call TRBJ2-3; D may be TRBD2 (6 bases). There are 17 residues in the CDR3. With 4 bases removed from V and 4 bases from J, the gap between germline ends came to 21 bases. The germline V gene has CDR1 SEHNR and CDR2 FQNEAQ (reference sequence). Here the CDR3 reads CASSSGRGRERPDTQYF. CDR3 bases: TGTGCCAGCAGCTCCGGAAGGGGTCGGGAGAGGCCAGATACGCAGTATTTT.

The chain recombines TRBV3-1 (or the pseudogene TRBV3-2) with TRBJ2-3; a possible D gene is TRBD2 (5 bases). Looked up from germline, CDR1 is LGHDT and CDR2 is YNNKEL (reference sequence). This CDR3 comprises 17 residues. The V gene lost 4 bases and the J gene lost 4 bases, with 21 bases spanning the gap. The CDR3 loop reads CASSRSGLRYRADTQYF. The DNA of the CDR3 is TGTGCCAGCAGCCGCAGCGGTTTGAGGTACAGAGCAGATACGCAGTATTTT.

V is TRBV6-6 and J is TRBJ1-1; D is undetermined. Trimming took off 2 bases at V and 3 bases at J, with 7 bases between the two ends. The CDR3 runs 13 residues. Per germline, CDR1 MNHNY and CDR2 SVGAGI (reference sequence). As DNA, the CDR3 is TGTGCCAGCAGTTACATGAGGGACACTGAAGCTTTCTTT. Amino acids: CASSYMRDTEAFF.

This clone was seen a single time. V is TRBV4-2 and J is TRBJ1-6; 9 bases agree with TRBD1. CDR3 length: 17 residues. Germline V gene sequence: CDR1 LGHNA, CDR2 YNFKEQ. Trimming took 2 bases from V and 5 from J; bases not matched to a gene: 7. For the CDR3, the DNA is TGTGCCAGCAGCCAACCATCCGGGACAGGGCATAATTCACCCCTCCACTTT. Residues: CASSQPSGTGHNSPLHF.

The V call is TRBV2, the J call TRBJ2-7; D is possibly TRBD1 (5 bases). This CDR3 has 15 residues. Trimming cost V 2 bases and J 2 bases, with 13 bases left between them. Germline-derived CDR1 and CDR2 are SNHLY and FYNNEI. The CDR3 reads CASSETGSRAYEQYF. CDR3 in DNA: TGTGCCAGCAGTGAAACAGGCTCAAGAGCCTACGAGCAGTACTTC.

This chain connects TRBV12-5 to TRBJ2-7; 7 positions agree with TRBD1. The CDR3 loop spans 16 amino acids. In germline, CDR1 is LGHNT, CDR2 FRNRAP. V lost 5 bases, J lost 0 bases, and 10 bases stayed unmatched. This CDR3 is CASGMGWTGSSYEQYV. As DNA, the CDR3 is TGTGCTAGTGGTATGGGCTGGACAGGAAGCTCCTACGAGCAGTACGTC.

The chain joins TRBV5-1 to TRBJ2-3; 12 bases agree with TRBD1. The CDR3 sequence is 15 residues long. Germline CDR1 reads SGHRS; CDR2 reads YFSETQ. Trimming removed 2 bases from V and 5 bases from J; junction bases left unmatched: 3. CDR3 sequence: CASSFRDRGQDTQYF. DNA of the CDR3: TGCGCCAGCAGCTTCCGGGACAGGGGGCAAGATACGCAGTATTTT.

The chain employs TRBV4-1 and TRBJ1-1; the match to TRBD1 covers 7 bases. V lost 7 bases and J lost 3; bases outside the gene matches: 8. The germline V gene encodes CDR1 MGHRA and CDR2 YSYEKL. This CDR3 is built from 14 residues. The CDR3: CASKREGAYTEAFF. The CDR3 DNA reads as TGCGCCAGCAAACGCGAGGGGGCGTACACTGAAGCTTTCTTT.